This passage covers 27 T cell receptor beta chains from one sample sequenced in a study of T-cell memory formation after mild COVID-19. A single record per CDR3 protein comes from TCRdb applying MiXCR to the 5' RACE reads. The sample includes approximately 60,000 distinct CDR3 sequences, about a tenth seen only once; the top ten take around 1.1%. The sample taken for sequencing was PBMCs or a T cell subset sorted from them (not recorded which). The source is a man between 18 and 35 years old who had mild COVID-19 (a few samples of this study predate the infection). Cell type and time point are not known.

The V and J genes are TRBV20-1 and TRBJ1-2; unclear D gene. Trimming left V 6 bases short and J 10 bases short, with 18 bases between. From germline, CDR1 is DFQATT and CDR2 SNEGSKA (reference sequence). This CDR3 spans 12 amino acids. In nucleotides, the CDR3 is TGCAGTGCCGACGGACGGCTGGAGGACTACACCTTC. Encoded protein: CSADGRLEDYTF.

This clonotype showed up many times. The V and J genes are TRBV7-2 and TRBJ2-7; D gene uncertain. The germline gives CDR1 SGHTA, CDR2 FQGNSA. The CDR3 sequence is 14 residues long. V shed 1 base and J shed 0 bases, with 7 bases lying between them. The CDR3 reads CASSLVLASYEQYF. The CDR3 DNA is TGTGCCAGCAGCTTAGTTCTGGCCTCCTACGAGCAGTACTTC.

This clonotype was recorded a few times. The chain couples TRBV20-1 to TRBJ2-1; no firm D call. The V gene lost 1 base and the J gene lost 5 bases, with 6 bases spanning the gap. This CDR3 region has 12 residues. Germline V gene sequence: CDR1 DFQATT, CDR2 SNEGSKA (reference sequence). CDR3 coding DNA: TGCAGTGCTAGAGTAAGGAACAATGAGCAGTTCTTC. It encodes CSARVRNNEQFF.

This clonotype was picked up a small number of times. The chain carries TRBV7-2 and TRBJ2-1; unclear D gene. This CDR3 region has 12 residues. Trimming took 3 bases from V and 9 from J, leaving 9 bases between them. Germline V gene data show CDR1 as SGHTA and CDR2 as FQGNSA. CDR3 in amino acids: CASSFPYAEQFF. In nucleotides, the CDR3 is TGTGCCAGCAGCTTCCCATACGCTGAGCAGTTCTTC. The full variable domain, its missing parts supplied by reference TRBV7-2 and TRBJ2-1, is GAGVSQSPSNKVTEKGKDVELRCDPISGHTALYWYRQSLGQGLEFLIYFQGNSAPDKSGLPSDRFSAERTGGSVSTLTIQRTQQEDSAVYLCASSFPYAEQFFGPGTRLTVL.

This sequence joins TRBV7-9 and TRBJ1-2, with 8 bases lining up with TRBD1. CDR1 and CDR2 from the germline V gene are SEHNR and FQNEAQ (reference sequence). This CDR3 spans 15 amino acids. The J segment lost 8 bases and the V segment lost 5 bases, leaving 13 bases of the junction unmatched. CDR3 bases: TGTGCCAGCAGCCCGCAGGGGGCCGTGCCGGGAGGCTACACCTTC. Translating it yields CASSPQGAVPGGYTF.

In its sample, this clonotype was seen a few times. This chain uses TRBV9 with TRBJ1-1; D not resolved. Germline CDR1 is SGDLS and CDR2 is YYNGEE. This CDR3 comprises 13 residues. V was cut by 2 bases and J by 0 bases, with 5 bases left in between. CDR3 sequence reads: CASSVEVNTEAFF. The CDR3 nucleotides are TGTGCCAGCAGCGTGGAAGTGAACACTGAAGCTTTCTTT. Supplemented by reference TRBV9 and TRBJ1-1, the full variable domain reads DSGVTQTPKHLITATGQRVTLRCSPRSGDLSVYWYQQSLDQGLQFLIQYYNGEERAKGNILERFSAQQFPDLHSELNLSSLELGDSALYFCASSVEVNTEAFFGQGTRLTVV.

This clonotype has ten or more counts. The V call is TRBV20-1, the J call TRBJ2-3; D uncertain. There are 15 residues in the CDR3. CDR1 is DFQATT and CDR2 is SNEGSKA in the germline V gene (reference sequence). The V gene lost 3 bases and the J gene lost 1 base, with 14 bases spanning the gap. The CDR3 DNA sequence: TGCAGTGCTAGGGACCGGGCTAGGGGCACAGATACGCAGTATTTT. Its translation is CSARDRARGTDTQYF.

The sample holds a few counts of this clonotype. The chain couples TRBV5-6 to TRBJ2-6; 7 bases line up with TRBD1. The junction had 6 bases not matched to a gene; V was cut back by 4 bases and J by 5 bases. Per germline, CDR1 SGHDT and CDR2 YYEEEE. This CDR3 region has 15 residues. As DNA, the CDR3 is TGTGCCAGCAGCCCCGACAGGGCTCGGGCCAACGTCCTGACTTTC. It specifies CASSPDRARANVLTF.

There are a few counts of this clonotype. In nucleotides, the CDR3 is TGCGCCAGCAGCTTGACAGGGAGCGCAGATACGCAGTATTTT. It specifies CASSLTGSADTQYF. The chain combines TRBV5-1 with TRBJ2-3; D might be TRBD1 (6 bases). CDR3 length: 14 amino acids. Germline V gene lookup returns CDR1 SGHRS and CDR2 YFSETQ. V was shortened by 1 base and J by 4 bases, with 10 bases between the two germline ends.

The chain uses TRBV7-2 and TRBJ2-1, with 9 bases that match TRBD2. Germline CDR1 and CDR2: SGHTA and FQGNSA. Unmatched junction bases numbered 10, after V lost 4 bases and J lost 0 bases. CDR3 length equals 18 residues. CDR3 DNA: TGTGCCAGCAGCTCCACCCTAGCGGGGTCTAGCTCCTACAATGAGCAGTTCTTC. The encoded protein is CASSSTLAGSSSYNEQFF.

This clonotype has only a few counts. V usage is TRBV6-6 and J usage is TRBJ1-1; 7 positions match TRBD1. After removal of 5 bases from V and 6 bases from J, the junction contained 9 bases not matched to a gene. This CDR3 comprises 14 residues. Germline CDR1 is MNHNY and CDR2 is SVGAGI (reference sequence). The CDR3 DNA reads as TGTGCCAGCAGTCGAGGGACAGCGAGTCCTGAAGCTTTCTTT. This sequence encodes CASSRGTASPEAFF.

This clonotype has a count of ten or more. This chain uses TRBV7-2 with TRBJ2-2; 9 positions match TRBD1. The V and J ends lost 4 bases and 5 bases, in that order; junction bases with no gene match: 11. The CDR3 spans 17 residues. Germline V gives CDR1 SGHTA, CDR2 FQGNSA. The CDR3 loop is CASSSNRDRVYTGELFF. CDR3 nucleotides: TGTGCCAGCAGCTCCAACCGGGACAGGGTGTATACCGGGGAGCTGTTTTTT.

This clonotype was seen more than once but under ten times. The V gene is TRBV6-6, the J gene TRBJ1-2, with D hard to call. CDR3 length: 15 residues. Trimming left V 6 bases short and J 1 base short, with 15 bases between. Per germline, CDR1 MNHNY and CDR2 SVGAGI (reference sequence). The CDR3 spells CASSTYDQVNYGYTF. CDR3 DNA sequence: TGTGCCAGCAGCACCTATGATCAGGTTAACTATGGCTACACCTTC.

The genes are TRBV18 and TRBJ2-7; TRBD2 matches at 9 bases. V was pared by 3 bases and J by 3 bases, with 6 bases of the junction left unmatched. The CDR3 has 15 amino acids. Germline V gene data show CDR1 as KGHSH and CDR2 as LQKENI. The CDR3 region is CASSPIRTSDYEQYF. The DNA for the CDR3 is TGTGCCAGCTCACCGATTAGGACTAGCGACTACGAGCAGTACTTC.

In this sample, this clonotype turned up a few times. CDR3 residues: CASSQDKAAGELFF. In DNA form, the CDR3 reads TGTGCCAGCAGCCAAGATAAAGCCGCCGGGGAGCTGTTTTTT. This chain uses TRBV4-2 with TRBJ2-2, with no clear D. Per germline, CDR1 LGHNA and CDR2 YNFKEQ. This CDR3 comprises 14 residues. The V end lost 0 bases, the J end lost 6 bases, and 8 bases lay between the germline ends.

This clonotype was seen only a few times. The V and J genes are TRBV18 and TRBJ2-1; D perhaps matches TRBD1 (6 bases). The CDR3 length is 12 residues. CDR1 and CDR2 from the germline V gene are KGHSH and LQKENI. Trimming shortened V by 2 bases and J by 15 bases, and 14 bases separated the two germline ends. This CDR3 reads CASSPNRDDVFF. CDR3 in DNA: TGTGCCAGCTCACCAAACAGGGACGACGTGTTCTTC.

This clonotype has just a few counts. This chain links TRBV7-9 with TRBJ2-3, with TRBD2 matching over 7 bases. The germline CDR1 and CDR2 sequences are SEHNR and FQNEAQ (reference sequence). The V segment lost 1 base and the J segment 4 bases; nucleotides outside the gene matches: 5. This CDR3 is built from 15 residues. CDR3 loop: CASSLGASGADTQYF. CDR3 in DNA: TGTGCCAGCAGCTTAGGGGCTAGCGGCGCAGATACGCAGTATTTT.

This chain joins TRBV6-1 and TRBJ1-2, with 7 bases fitting TRBD1. The CDR3 spans 14 residues. V gave up 2 bases and J gave up 6 bases; unmatched junction bases: 6. CDR1 and CDR2 (germline): MNHNS, SASEGT. This chain's CDR3 is CASSEFQGVDGYTF. CDR3 sequence (DNA): TGTGCCAGCAGTGAATTCCAGGGGGTGGATGGCTACACCTTC.

This clonotype was seen many times. This chain links TRBV20-1 with TRBJ2-7; 8 bases fit TRBD2. The CDR3 has 14 residues. CDR1 is DFQATT and CDR2 is SNEGSKA in the germline V gene (reference sequence). V trimming: 3 bases; J trimming: 5 bases; junction bases outside the gene matches: 9. The CDR3 is CSARSSGGSNEQYV. For the CDR3, the DNA is TGCAGTGCTAGGTCCAGCGGGGGTTCCAACGAGCAGTACGTC.

This chain joins TRBV5-6 and TRBJ2-3; D is perhaps TRBD1 (5 bases). The V gene's germline CDR1 is SGHDT and CDR2 YYEEEE. This CDR3 has 12 amino acids. V was trimmed by 0 bases and J by 10 bases, leaving 9 bases between them. CDR3 sequence (DNA): TGTGCCAGCAGCTTGGCCAGGGCAGCGCAGTATTTT. This codes for CASSLARAAQYF.

This clonotype is categorized as medium-sized. This chain connects TRBV6-5 to TRBJ2-5; tentative D call: TRBD1 (7 bases). V was clipped by 5 bases and J by 4 bases, with 17 bases between them. The CDR3 consists of 15 residues. CDR1 and CDR2 from the germline V gene are MNHEY and SVGAGI. In DNA form, the CDR3 reads TGTGCCAGCAGTAAGGGGACAGTGGGGGGAGAGACCCAGTACTTC. Protein product: CASSKGTVGGETQYF.

The chain links TRBV29-1 to TRBJ2-1; D is possibly TRBD1 (6 bases). V lost 4 bases and J 4 bases, leaving 11 bases between the germline ends. CDR3 length equals 13 residues. In germline, CDR1 is SQVTM, CDR2 ANQGSEA. CDR3 sequence: CSVVRGSYNEQFF. DNA of the CDR3: TGCAGCGTTGTCAGGGGCTCTTACAATGAGCAGTTCTTC.

This clonotype was counted ten times or more. The chain carries TRBV7-2 and TRBJ2-3, with D unresolved. Trimming took 3 bases from V and 0 from J, leaving 7 bases between them. Germline CDR1 is SGHTA and CDR2 is FQGNSA. The CDR3 consists of 14 residues. This CDR3 is CASSLSTSTDTQYF. Here the CDR3 DNA reads TGTGCCAGCAGCTTGAGCACTAGCACAGATACGCAGTATTTT.

This clonotype turned up a few times. The J gene is TRBJ2-3, the V gene TRBV20-1, with D maybe TRBD1 (6 bases). CDR3 size: 16 residues. Germline V gene data show CDR1 as DFQATT and CDR2 as SNEGSKA (reference sequence). V was shortened by 5 bases and J by 5 bases, with 23 bases between the two germline ends. The CDR3 spells CSAPHRVRWVIDTQYF. In DNA, the CDR3 is TGCAGTGCTCCCCACAGGGTGCGATGGGTGATAGATACGCAGTATTTT.

This clonotype has just a few counts. CDR3 coding DNA: TGTGCCAGCAGCCCGGGACGTTACAATGAGCAGTTCTTC. Its protein product is CASSPGRYNEQFF. This rearrangement joins TRBV11-2 to TRBJ2-1; either TRBD1 or TRBD2 may supply D (5 bases each). Germline CDR1 is SGHAT and CDR2 is FQNNGV. CDR3 length: 13 residues. V was trimmed by 5 bases and J by 4 bases, leaving 9 bases between them.

The V gene is TRBV6-4, the J gene TRBJ2-2; D is undetermined. The CDR3 runs to 14 residues. Germline-derived CDR1 and CDR2 are MRHNA and SNTAGT. Deletions cut 0 bases from V and 6 bases from J, with 8 bases between. The CDR3: CASSDSRMSGELFF. The CDR3 DNA reads TGTGCCAGCAGTGACTCGAGAATGTCCGGGGAGCTGTTTTTT.

This sequence joins TRBV27 and TRBJ1-4; a possible D gene is TRBD1 (6 bases). This CDR3 contains 14 residues. V lost 7 bases and J lost 4, with 13 bases in between. Germline V CDR1 and CDR2: MNHEY, SMNVEV (reference sequence). The CDR3 is CASKLGHHNEKLFF. Written as DNA, the CDR3 is TGTGCCAGCAAGTTGGGACACCATAATGAAAAACTGTTTTTT. Variable domain in full (rest from reference TRBV27 and TRBJ1-4): EAQVTQNPRYLITVTGKKLTVTCSQNMNHEYMSWYRQDPGLGLRQIYYSMNVEVTDKGDVPEGYKVSRKEKRNFPLILESPSPNQTSLYFCASKLGHHNEKLFFGSGTQLSVL.